The 32 T cell receptor beta chains reported below all come from one sample, sequenced in a study of blood T cell repertoires in COVID-19. Sequenced by immunoSEQ multiplex PCR; TCRdb stores in-frame clones only, minus some. Of hundreds of thousands of clones listed, roughly 80% are singletons. Sequences were obtained from peripheral blood. The origin of the receptors is a woman aged 80 or older with acute or convalescent COVID-19.

The chain recombines TRBV19 with TRBJ1-1; D might be TRBD1 (6 bases). CDR1 LNHDA and CDR2 SQIVND come from the germline V gene (reference sequence). The CDR3 is 18 residues long. V gave up 5 bases and J gave up 7 bases, with 29 bases separating them. CDR3 DNA sequence: TGTGCCAGTAGTGCCTTTTCCGGACGAGGGGGGGGCGCGGGTGAAGCTTTCTTT. It translates to CASSAFSGRGGGAGEAFF.

The genes are TRBV5-4 and TRBJ2-2; D is unresolved. V lost 2 bases and J 2 bases, leaving 7 bases between the germline ends. The CDR3 is 14 amino acids. CDR1 and CDR2 from the germline V gene are SGHNT and YYREEE (reference sequence). CDR3 region: CASSFGDNTGELFF. The CDR3 nucleotides are TGTGCCAGCAGCTTCGGTGATAACACCGGGGAGCTGTTTTTT. Full variable domain (remainder filled in from reference TRBV5-4 and TRBJ2-2): ETGVTQSPTHLIKTRGQQVTLRCSSQSGHNTVSWYQQALGQGPQFIFQYYREEENGRGNFPPRFSGLQFPNYSSELNVNALELDDSALYLCASSFGDNTGELFFGEGSRLTVL.

The chain couples TRBV11-1 to TRBJ2-7; D is unresolved. Between the trimmed V and J ends, which lost 2 bases and 0 bases, there was a span of 11 bases. The CDR3 length is 15 residues. Germline CDR1 is SGHAT and CDR2 is FQDESV (reference sequence). CDR3 nucleotides: TGTGCCAGCAGCTTAACGACCTGGAGCTCCTACGAGCAGTACTTC. Its protein is CASSLTTWSSYEQYF. Complete variable domain (other parts from reference TRBV11-1 and TRBJ2-7): EAEVAQSPRYKITEKSQAVAFWCDPISGHATLYWYRQILGQGPELLVQFQDESVVDDSQLPKDRFSAERLKGVDSTLKIQPAELGDSAMYLCASSLTTWSSYEQYFGPGTRLTVT.

The rearrangement uses TRBV3-1 (or the pseudogene TRBV3-2) and TRBJ2-5; 9 bases are shared with TRBD2. CDR1 and CDR2 from the germline V gene are LGHDT and YNNKEL (reference sequence). The trim removed 3 bases at V and 6 bases at J, leaving 5 bases unmatched. The CDR3 runs 14 residues. The CDR3 protein is CASSQGGTSQTQYF. The CDR3 DNA follows: TGTGCCAGCAGCCAGGGCGGGACTAGCCAGACCCAGTACTTC.

The chain combines TRBV15 with TRBJ1-5, with D hard to call. The CDR3 contains 15 residues. CDR1 is LNHNV, CDR2 YYDKDF, per germline (reference sequence). The ends were cut back, 0 bases at V and 6 bases at J, with 12 bases in the middle. The DNA of the CDR3 is TGTGCCACCAGCAGAGATATAGTCTCCGGTCAGCCCCAGCATTTT. Protein product: CATSRDIVSGQPQHF.

This rearrangement joins TRBV6-2 or TRBV6-3 to TRBJ2-1; 8 bases fit TRBD2. J lost 7 bases, V lost 6 bases, and 14 bases had no gene match. The CDR3 covers 16 residues. Germline lookup yields CDR1 MNHEY and CDR2 SVGEGT. The CDR3 coding sequence is TGTGCCAGCAGCCGCCTCGTAAGCGGGAGTATGAATGAGCAGTTCTTC. Its translation: CASSRLVSGSMNEQFF.

This rearrangement joins TRBV27 to TRBJ2-7; TRBD1 is a possible D gene (6 bases). The germline V gene encodes CDR1 MNHEY and CDR2 SMNVEV (reference sequence). The CDR3 consists of 13 residues. Trimming pared 4 bases from V and 0 bases from J, leaving 7 bases between. CDR3 loop: CASSSGVSYEQYF. In DNA, the CDR3 is TGTGCCAGCAGTTCAGGGGTCTCCTACGAGCAGTACTTC.

V usage is TRBV9 and J usage is TRBJ2-2; a possible D gene is TRBD2 (5 bases). Trimming removed 0 bases from V and 6 bases from J, with 15 bases in between. The CDR3 is 16 amino acids. Looked up from germline, CDR1 is SGDLS and CDR2 is YYNGEE. In nucleotides, the CDR3 is TGTGCCAGCAGCGTAGCTTCGGACCGAGCGGCCGGGGAGCTGTTTTTT. Protein product: CASSVASDRAAGELFF.

The chain couples TRBV6-6 to TRBJ2-5; D possibly corresponds to TRBD2 (5 bases). The CDR3 runs to 15 residues. Per germline, CDR1 MNHNY and CDR2 SVGAGI (reference sequence). V lost 5 bases and J lost 2, with 15 bases in between. The CDR3 reads CASSKRLTPQETQYF. DNA for the CDR3: TGTGCCAGCAGTAAGCGACTAACCCCACAAGAGACCCAGTACTTC.

The chain is built from TRBV5-4 and TRBJ2-3, with TRBD2 matching over 9 bases. CDR3 length: 17 amino acids. Germline lookup yields CDR1 SGHNT and CDR2 YYREEE (reference sequence). V trimming: 4 bases; J trimming: 2 bases; junction bases outside the gene matches: 11. The CDR3 DNA follows: TGTGCCAGCAGCCCCCAGGGCGGGGGGGAAAACACAGATACGCAGTATTTT. This translates into CASSPQGGGENTDTQYF.

This clone was counted between two and nine times. The chain carries TRBV6-2 or TRBV6-3 and TRBJ1-6; 9 bases map to TRBD1. Per the germline V gene, CDR1 is MNHEY and CDR2 is SVGEGT. This CDR3 is built from 16 residues. Unmatched junction bases numbered 8, after V lost 4 bases and J lost 7 bases. The DNA of the CDR3 is TGTGCCAGCAGTTCGCATGGACAGGGGAGGAATTCACCCCTCCACTTT. It codes for CASSSHGQGRNSPLHF.

The chain has TRBV6-6 and TRBJ1-2; no reliable D call. The V gene lost 2 bases and the J gene lost 7 bases, with 14 bases spanning the gap. The CDR3 is 14 amino acids. Per the germline V gene, CDR1 is MNHNY and CDR2 is SVGAGI (reference sequence). This CDR3 is CASSYGLEGSGYTF. For the CDR3, the DNA is TGTGCCAGCAGTTACGGCCTTGAGGGATCTGGCTACACCTTC.

The chain carries TRBV10-1 and TRBJ2-4; tentative D call: TRBD1 (6 bases). The V gene lost 6 bases and the J gene lost 8 bases, with 17 bases spanning the gap. The CDR3 extends over 14 amino acids. Per the germline V gene, CDR1 is WNHNN and CDR2 is SYGVQD (reference sequence). In DNA, the CDR3 is TGCGCCAGCAGCCCGGACAGACGCTTGGACATTCAGTACTTC. It specifies CASSPDRRLDIQYF.

The chain uses TRBV18 and TRBJ1-1, with a weak D call TRBD1 (5 bases). Trimming cost V 10 bases and J 4 bases, with 13 bases left between them. Germline assignment: CDR1 KGHSH and CDR2 LQKENI. The CDR3 has 12 amino acids. The CDR3 nucleotides are TGTGCCACCACGGGGGGTAGCACTGAAGCTTTCTTT. It is translated as CATTGGSTEAFF.

This clone was counted a single time. The chain carries TRBV3-1 (or the pseudogene TRBV3-2) and TRBJ1-1; unclear D gene. This CDR3 comprises 14 residues. Germline V gene lookup returns CDR1 LGHDT and CDR2 YNNKEL (reference sequence). Trimming took 4 bases from V and 1 from J, leaving 10 bases between them. In nucleotides, the CDR3 is TGTGCCAGCAGCCTCGGTGGTAAGAACACTGAAGCTTTCTTT. Its protein is CASSLGGKNTEAFF.

V gene TRBV19 combines with J gene TRBJ1-1; D gene uncertain. V was cut by 9 bases and J by 0 bases, with 5 bases left in between. This CDR3 contains 11 residues. From germline, CDR1 is LNHDA and CDR2 SQIVND (reference sequence). CDR3 sequence: CASRLNTEAFF. The CDR3 nucleotides are TGTGCCAGCAGGTTGAACACTGAAGCTTTCTTT. The full variable domain, its missing parts supplied by reference TRBV19 and TRBJ1-1, is DGGITQSPKYLFRKEGQNVTLSCEQNLNHDAMYWYRQDPGQGLRLIYYSQIVNDFQKGDIAEGYSVSREKKESFPLTVTSAQKNPTAFYLCASRLNTEAFFGQGTRLTVV.

The chain carries TRBV7-9 and TRBJ2-7; TRBD2 matches 7 bases. Germline CDR1 is SEHNR and CDR2 is FQNEAQ (reference sequence). The CDR3 sequence is 15 residues long. V shed 5 bases, J shed 2 bases, and the junction held 9 bases outside the gene matches. The CDR3: CASSPGTTRPYEQYF. For the CDR3, the DNA is TGTGCCAGCAGCCCGGGGACTACCCGTCCCTACGAGCAGTACTTC. The full variable domain, with the rest looked up from reference TRBV7-9 and TRBJ2-7, is DTGVSQNPRHKITKRGQNVTFRCDPISEHNRLYWYRQTLGQGPEFLTYFQNEAQLEKSRLLSDRFSAERPKGSFSTLEIQRTEQGDSAMYLCASSPGTTRPYEQYFGPGTRLTVT.

The V call is TRBV6-2 or TRBV6-3, the J call TRBJ2-1, with D maybe TRBD2 (6 bases). V dropped 5 bases and J dropped 7 bases, with 18 bases sitting between them. The CDR3 is 15 residues long. Germline CDR1 MNHEY, CDR2 SVGEGT. The CDR3 nucleotides are TGTGCCAGCAGTGGCCAGACTAGTGGTTCAAATGAGCAGTTCTTC. The encoded protein is CASSGQTSGSNEQFF.

The rearrangement links TRBV10-3 to TRBJ1-1; 8 bases are a match to TRBD1. The CDR3 length is 17 residues. CDR1 is ENHRY, CDR2 SYGVKD, per germline. The trim removed 3 bases at V and 6 bases at J, leaving 15 bases unmatched. The CDR3 here is CAISDPHMLGDRSEAFF. CDR3 coding DNA: TGTGCCATCAGTGACCCTCATATGCTTGGGGACAGGTCTGAAGCTTTCTTT.

V and J are TRBV7-3 and TRBJ2-7, with 7 positions matching TRBD1. Per germline, CDR1 SGHTA and CDR2 FQGTGA. The trim removed 2 bases at V and 3 bases at J, leaving 7 bases unmatched. CDR3 length: 15 amino acids. The DNA for the CDR3 is TGTGCCAGCAGCTTAGAGGGGGCCCCGATCTACGAGCAGTACTTC. Its translation: CASSLEGAPIYEQYF.

V is TRBV9 and J is TRBJ2-3; the match to TRBD2 covers 8 bases. J was trimmed by 6 bases and V by 4 bases; bases with no gene match: 13. The CDR3 extends over 16 amino acids. Germline CDR1 is SGDLS and CDR2 is YYNGEE. For the CDR3, the DNA is TGTGCCAGCAGCCTTTCCCCGGGGGGGCCGGACGATACGCAGTATTTT. Translated: CASSLSPGGPDDTQYF.

The gene calls are TRBV11-2 and TRBJ2-5; 9 bases align to TRBD2. The CDR3 length is 14 residues. CDR1 and CDR2 (germline): SGHAT, FQNNGV. J lost 5 bases, V lost 6 bases, and 7 bases had no gene match. Here the CDR3 reads CASRRTSDLETQYF. CDR3 in DNA: TGTGCCAGCAGACGGACTAGCGATCTGGAGACCCAGTACTTC.

This chain links TRBV6-6 with TRBJ2-1; TRBD1 matches 9 bases. Germline CDR1 MNHNY, CDR2 SVGAGI (reference sequence). This CDR3 region has 15 residues. V gave up 5 bases and J gave up 6 bases; unmatched junction bases: 8. CDR3 sequence: CASSDDGTGFNEQFF. The CDR3 DNA reads as TGTGCCAGCAGTGACGATGGGACAGGGTTCAATGAGCAGTTCTTC.

The chain uses TRBV29-1 and TRBJ2-1, with D maybe TRBD1 (5 bases). V was pared by 0 bases and J by 9 bases, with 6 bases between. The CDR3 length is 11 residues. CDR1 is SQVTM, CDR2 ANQGSEA, per germline. The CDR3 protein is CSVEEGREQFF. CDR3 nucleotides: TGCAGCGTTGAAGAGGGGCGTGAGCAGTTCTTC.

The chain joins TRBV5-6 to TRBJ1-5; unclear D gene. V was cut by 4 bases and J by 0 bases, with 11 bases left in between. The CDR3 is 15 amino acids. CDR1 is SGHDT, CDR2 YYEEEE, per germline. CDR3 in amino acids: CASSRGSDSNQPQHF. CDR3 coding DNA: TGTGCCAGCAGCCGGGGTTCGGATAGCAATCAGCCCCAGCATTTT. Full variable domain (missing parts from reference TRBV5-6 and TRBJ1-5): DAGVTQSPTHLIKTRGQQVTLRCSPKSGHDTVSWYQQALGQGPQFIFQYYEEEERQRGNFPDRFSGHQFPNYSSELNVNALLLGDSALYLCASSRGSDSNQPQHFGDGTRLSIL.

This chain links TRBV5-1 with TRBJ2-7; 7 nucleotides match TRBD1. This CDR3 contains 15 residues. Trimming removed 1 base from V and 2 bases from J; junction bases left unmatched: 6. Germline CDR1 reads SGHRS; CDR2 reads YFSETQ. CDR3 amino acids: CASSLPRQGTYEQYF. As DNA, the CDR3 is TGCGCCAGCAGCTTGCCCAGACAGGGCACCTACGAGCAGTACTTC.

The rearrangement joins TRBV10-3 to TRBJ2-6; D not resolved. The V and J ends lost 7 bases and 2 bases respectively, with 6 bases between them. The CDR3 is 13 residues long. Germline lookup yields CDR1 ENHRY and CDR2 SYGVKD. In DNA, the CDR3 is TGTGCCATCACCATCCCTGGGGCCAACGTCCTGACTTTC. Translating it yields CAITIPGANVLTF.

CDR3 DNA sequence: TGTGCCAGCTCACCATCCAGGGTGTCACCTGAAGCTTTCTTT. Translation gives CASSPSRVSPEAFF. The chain carries TRBV18 and TRBJ1-1, with D perhaps matching TRBD1 (5 bases). This CDR3 has 14 residues. Germline V gene lookup returns CDR1 KGHSH and CDR2 LQKENI. Trimming stripped 2 bases from V and 6 bases from J, with 13 bases between.

The chain employs TRBV25-1 and TRBJ2-7; 8 bases line up with TRBD2. V shed 2 bases, J shed 2 bases, and the junction held 2 bases outside the gene matches. The CDR3 loop spans 14 amino acids. Germline assignment: CDR1 MGHDK and CDR2 SYGVNS. The CDR3 coding sequence is TGTGCCAGCAGTGAACCGGGAGGGGCCTACGAGCAGTACTTC. It specifies CASSEPGGAYEQYF.

The rearrangement uses TRBV7-9 and TRBJ1-6; D is unresolved. The CDR3 runs to 15 residues. Germline V gene sequence: CDR1 SEHNR, CDR2 FQNEAQ (reference sequence). Trimming took off 0 bases at V and 9 bases at J, with 12 bases between the two ends. The CDR3 DNA reads TGTGCCAGCAGCTTAGCCATGGGAGAGGGTTCACCCCTCCACTTT. Residues: CASSLAMGEGSPLHF.

This clone was seen just once. The chain uses TRBV5-1 and TRBJ2-5, with D uncertain. This CDR3 is built from 13 residues. V was cut by 4 bases and J by 2 bases, with 9 bases left in between. Germline V gives CDR1 SGHRS, CDR2 YFSETQ. CDR3: CASSLTAQETQYF. The CDR3 DNA follows: TGCGCCAGCAGCCTAACAGCACAAGAGACCCAGTACTTC.

The rearrangement joins TRBV6-2 or TRBV6-3 to TRBJ1-2, with TRBD1 identical over 8 bases. The CDR3 totals 15 residues. V lost 6 bases and J lost 1; bases outside the gene matches: 7. Germline values: CDR1 MNHEY, CDR2 SVGEGT. The CDR3 sequence is CASSHRTGSNYGYTF. CDR3 bases: TGTGCCAGCAGCCATCGGACAGGGAGTAACTATGGCTACACCTTC.